This T cell receptor (gamma chain) was identified during a study of γδ T cells in repeated Plasmodium falciparum infection. Whole-study context: Age- and gender-matched Australian children served as comparison for malaria-exposed Malian children. Study-wide points: Malian children's Vdelta2-negative repertoires appeared more expanded and less diverse than Australians'. One small rural Malian village, predominantly a single ethnic group, supplied the cohort.

Flow sorting of PBMC yielded separate Vgamma9/Vdelta2+ and Vdelta2-negative gammadelta T cell populations for bulk repertoire analysis. TCRdb fed the multiplex PCR reads into CATT to redo clone calling. This table has about 30,000 gamma-chain clones, almost 1.5% appearing once. The table lists this clone with a few counts. Its target is not known. TCRdb shows a much larger clone's protein in place of this DNA's translation, and the two differ at residue 7, likely through a read error; the protein shown is translated from the DNA. The CDR3 covers 14 residues. J lost 3 bases, V lost 3 bases, and 8 bases had no gene match. Per the germline V gene, CDR1 is GITISATS and CDR2 is ISYDGTV (reference sequence).

Material for sequencing was gamma-delta T cells from blood. The clonotype comes from a pool of human donors (malaria-infected and uninfected, not separated). The genes are TRGV9 and TRGJ1 or TRGJ2. The J gene is not listed in TCRdb, so it was assigned here from a DNA match to germline. Here the CDR3 reads CALWESLTYYKKLF. CDR3 DNA sequence: TGTGCCTTGTGGGAGTCCCTAACTTATTATAAGAAACTCTTT.